The entry that follows covers one TCR beta chain sequence. This specimen belongs to a study of shared clonotypes between healthy human individuals. Germline V CDR1 and CDR2: PRHDT, FYEKMQ (reference sequence). Germline trimming cut 4 bases from V and 6 bases from J; bases unmatched to any gene: 9. CDR3 length equals 16 residues. Sequencing used immunoSEQ multiplex PCR; TCRdb keeps in-frame clones, though not all of them. Of fewer than 1.8 million clones listed, less than 99% are singletons. The source is a man aged 25-45 years in good health. The rearrangement links TRBV13 to TRBJ2-2; 9 positions match TRBD1. The specimen was naive CD4+ T cells sorted from blood. Subset described: CD45RA+ positively selected. The DNA of the CDR3 is TGTGCCAGCAGCTCCGCCGGGACAGGGCGTTCCGGGGAGCTGTTTTTT. It yields the protein CASSSAGTGRSGELFF. Filled out from reference TRBV13 and TRBJ2-2, the complete variable domain reads AAGVIQSPRHLIKEKRETATLKCYPIPRHDTVYWYQQGPGQDPQFLISFYEKMQSDKGSIPDRFSAQQFSDYHSELNMSSLELGDSALYFCASSSAGTGRSGELFFGEGSRLTVL.